This TCR beta chain was found in a study of blood T cell repertoires in COVID-19. Study in general: Samples taken during acute and convalescent COVID-19 were collected in the United States, Italy and Spain. Nucleic acid was either cDNA or gDNA, and it came from T cells, B-cell-depleted T cells, or PBMCs.

The CDR3 is made up of 15 amino acids. Trimming cost V 8 bases and J 3 bases; bases outside gene matches: 9. Germline CDR1 reads WNHNN; CDR2 reads SYGVQD (reference sequence). TCRdb's table, derived via immunoSEQ multiplex PCR, lists solely in-frame clones and lacks some. The table includes around 45,000 clones, over 80% detected once. V and J are TRBV10-1 and TRBJ2-3, with 9 bases aligning to TRBD1. Sequenced sample: peripheral blood. The receptor's source is an elderly man in a cohort sampled during active COVID-19. DNA for the CDR3: TGCGCCAGCGCCCGGGACAGGGAGGGAACAGATACGCAGTATTTT. It codes for CASARDREGTDTQYF.